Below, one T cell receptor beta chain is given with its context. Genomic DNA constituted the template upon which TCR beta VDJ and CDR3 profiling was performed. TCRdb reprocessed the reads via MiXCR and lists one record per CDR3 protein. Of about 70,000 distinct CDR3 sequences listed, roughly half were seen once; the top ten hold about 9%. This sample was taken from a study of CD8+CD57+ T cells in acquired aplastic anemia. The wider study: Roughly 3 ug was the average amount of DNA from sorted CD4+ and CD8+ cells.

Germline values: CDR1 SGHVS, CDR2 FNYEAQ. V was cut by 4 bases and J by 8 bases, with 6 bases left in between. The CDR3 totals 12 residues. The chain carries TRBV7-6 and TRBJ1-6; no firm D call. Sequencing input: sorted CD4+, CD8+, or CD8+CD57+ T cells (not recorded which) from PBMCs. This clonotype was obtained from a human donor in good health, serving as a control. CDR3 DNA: TGTGCCAGCAGCTCAAATGATTCACCCCTCCACTTT. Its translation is CASSSNDSPLHF.